These 31 T cell receptor beta chains came from one sample sequenced in a study of T cell clones after liver transplantation. Clones were sequenced by immunoSEQ multiplex PCR, and TCRdb holds only the in-frame ones, with some missing. This table holds 95,000 to 110,000 clones, about 81% found once. The source material was CD4+ T cells from blood, sampled around 44 months after liver transplant. The source of these receptors is a human patient who received a liver transplant. Some T cells may be provided by the graft donor.

The chain couples TRBV19 to TRBJ1-1; 12 bases fit TRBD1. The V gene end was trimmed by 3 bases and the J gene end by 5 bases; junction bases not matched to a gene: 7. This CDR3 has 16 residues. Per the germline V gene, CDR1 is LNHDA and CDR2 is SQIVND (reference sequence). The CDR3 spells CASSIGDRGLGTEAFF. DNA of the CDR3: TGTGCCAGTAGTATCGGGGACAGGGGGCTGGGTACTGAAGCTTTCTTT.

This clone has a count of ten or more. This chain links TRBV5-4 with TRBJ1-2; D possibly corresponds to TRBD1 (6 bases). The CDR3 loop spans 13 amino acids. The germline CDR1 and CDR2 sequences are SGHNT and YYREEE (reference sequence). Trimming took off 5 bases at V and 4 bases at J, with 12 bases between the two ends. The CDR3 loop reads CASSSGQIYGYTF. DNA for the CDR3: TGTGCCAGCAGTTCCGGACAGATCTATGGCTACACCTTC.

This chain connects TRBV7-2 to TRBJ1-1; the D is unclear. CDR3 size: 14 residues. Germline V gene data show CDR1 as SGHTA and CDR2 as FQGNSA. V lost 1 base to trimming and J lost 0 bases, with 6 bases between them. The CDR3 spells CASSLVQMNTEAFF. The CDR3, as DNA: TGTGCCAGCAGCTTAGTACAGATGAACACTGAAGCTTTCTTT. The full variable domain, rest sourced from reference TRBV7-2 and TRBJ1-1, is GAGVSQSPSNKVTEKGKDVELRCDPISGHTALYWYRQSLGQGLEFLIYFQGNSAPDKSGLPSDRFSAERTGGSVSTLTIQRTQQEDSAVYLCASSLVQMNTEAFFGQGTRLTVV.

This clone was observed many times. This rearrangement joins TRBV30 to TRBJ2-1; no reliable D call. Trimming removed 4 bases at V and 6 bases at J, with 10 bases between. In germline, CDR1 is GTSNPN, CDR2 SVGIG (reference sequence). CDR3 length: 12 amino acids. The CDR3 sequence is CAWTWALNEQFF. The CDR3 nucleotides read TGTGCCTGGACCTGGGCCCTCAATGAGCAGTTCTTC.

This sequence joins TRBV6-5 and TRBJ1-6; TRBD1 agrees at 8 bases. This CDR3 spans 15 amino acids. Germline CDR1 is MNHEY and CDR2 is SVGAGI. V lost 2 bases, J lost 6 bases, and 3 bases stayed unmatched. The CDR3 nucleotides are TGTGCCAGCAGTTACCTTGGACAGGGTAATTCACCCCTCCACTTT. Protein sequence: CASSYLGQGNSPLHF.

The chain uses TRBV29-1 and TRBJ2-2, with D tentatively TRBD1 (6 bases). CDR1 and CDR2 (germline): SQVTM, ANQGSEA. The ends were cut back, 7 bases at V and 4 bases at J, with 13 bases in the middle. The CDR3 totals 13 residues. CDR3 loop: CSAPGTPTGELFF. The CDR3 DNA reads as TGCAGCGCCCCCGGGACACCCACCGGGGAGCTGTTTTTT.

The chain carries TRBV5-1 and TRBJ2-5, with a weak D call TRBD2 (7 bases). The germline V and J ends were trimmed by 0 bases and 2 bases, with 11 bases remaining between them. The CDR3 has 15 residues. Germline CDR1 SGHRS, CDR2 YFSETQ. The CDR3 sequence: CASSLEAGAQETQYF. For the CDR3, the DNA is TGCGCCAGCAGCTTGGAGGCGGGGGCGCAAGAGACCCAGTACTTC.

V is TRBV4-2 and J is TRBJ2-7, with D maybe TRBD2 (5 bases). Germline lookup yields CDR1 LGHNA and CDR2 YNFKEQ. The CDR3 loop spans 15 amino acids. V lost 0 bases and J 0 bases, leaving 9 bases between the germline ends. The CDR3 loop reads CASSQDTGSSYEQYF. CDR3 DNA: TGTGCCAGCAGCCAAGATACGGGGAGCTCCTACGAGCAGTACTTC.

This chain links TRBV6-1 with TRBJ2-5; D is unclear. The germline gives CDR1 MNHNS, CDR2 SASEGT. V lost 7 bases and J lost 0, with 15 bases in between. CDR3 size: 15 residues. CDR3 sequence (DNA): TGTGCCAGCACTCTCGTGCGGCGTAACCAAGAGACCCAGTACTTC. This translates into CASTLVRRNQETQYF.

The rearrangement joins TRBV12-5 to TRBJ2-1; D possibly corresponds to TRBD1 (5 bases). The CDR3 contains 15 residues. The V end lost 7 bases, the J end lost 0 bases, and 13 bases lay between the germline ends. Germline V CDR1 and CDR2: LGHNT, FRNRAP. CDR3 loop: CASADQGFSYNEQFF. As DNA, the CDR3 is TGTGCTAGTGCCGACCAGGGATTCTCCTACAATGAGCAGTTCTTC. The full variable domain, rest sourced from reference TRBV12-5 and TRBJ2-1, is DARVTQTPRHKVTEMGQEVTMRCQPILGHNTVFWYRQTMMQGLELLAYFRNRAPLDDSGMPKDRFSAEMPDATLATLKIQPSEPRDSAVYFCASADQGFSYNEQFFGPGTRLTVL.

The genes are TRBV5-4 and TRBJ2-2; D gene unclear. Trimming left V 0 bases short and J 4 bases short, with 1 base between. The CDR3 sequence is 12 residues long. Germline CDR1 SGHNT, CDR2 YYREEE (reference sequence). CDR3 in amino acids: CASSLATGELFF. CDR3 DNA sequence: TGTGCCAGCAGCTTGGCCACCGGGGAGCTGTTTTTT.

The chain links TRBV5-4 to TRBJ1-2, with TRBD1 as a possible D gene (6 bases). Trimming cost V 3 bases and J 4 bases, with 10 bases left between them. Germline lookup yields CDR1 SGHNT and CDR2 YYREEE (reference sequence). CDR3 length: 13 amino acids. The CDR3 is CASSYRDPYGYTF. CDR3 nucleotides: TGTGCCAGCAGCTACAGGGACCCCTATGGCTACACCTTC. The variable domain in full, completed from reference TRBV5-4 and TRBJ1-2, reads ETGVTQSPTHLIKTRGQQVTLRCSSQSGHNTVSWYQQALGQGPQFIFQYYREEENGRGNFPPRFSGLQFPNYSSELNVNALELDDSALYLCASSYRDPYGYTFGSGTRLTVV.

The V call is TRBV7-3, the J call TRBJ2-3; TRBD1 is a possible D gene (6 bases). From germline, CDR1 is SGHTA and CDR2 FQGTGA. Trimming cost V 6 bases and J 0 bases, with 10 bases left between them. CDR3 size: 14 residues. CDR3 amino acids: CASSQGPSTDTQYF. CDR3 sequence (DNA): TGTGCCAGCAGTCAGGGGCCCAGCACAGATACGCAGTATTTT.

V gene TRBV10-2 combines with J gene TRBJ2-1; no definite D call. The CDR3 is 14 residues long. The germline gives CDR1 WSHSY, CDR2 SAAADI. V gave up 1 base and J gave up 6 bases, with 10 bases separating them. The CDR3 reads CASSEYGPPNEQFF. Here the CDR3 DNA reads TGCGCCAGCAGTGAGTATGGACCACCCAATGAGCAGTTCTTC.

This chain links TRBV7-2 with TRBJ1-2; TRBD1 might be the D (5 bases). This CDR3 is 16 amino acids long. V was pared by 2 bases and J by 8 bases, with 21 bases between. Germline CDR1 is SGHTA and CDR2 is FQGNSA. The CDR3 spells CASSLYGRDFRVGYTF. CDR3 DNA sequence: TGTGCCAGCAGCTTATATGGCAGGGACTTTAGAGTAGGCTACACCTTC.

The chain has TRBV27 and TRBJ1-1, with no clear D. The CDR3 runs 13 residues. CDR1 and CDR2 (germline): MNHEY, SMNVEV (reference sequence). V was pared by 3 bases and J by 0 bases, with 5 bases between. CDR3 DNA sequence: TGTGCCAGCAGTTTTACGGTGAACACTGAAGCTTTCTTT. It codes for CASSFTVNTEAFF.

This clone has just a few counts. The rearrangement joins TRBV29-1 to TRBJ1-1; D gene uncertain. In germline, CDR1 is SQVTM, CDR2 ANQGSEA. The V and J ends lost 2 bases and 6 bases respectively, with 13 bases between them. CDR3 length: 13 amino acids. The CDR3 spells CSVERAQGSEAFF. CDR3 in DNA: TGCAGCGTTGAAAGGGCCCAAGGCTCTGAAGCTTTCTTT. Filled out from reference TRBV29-1 and TRBJ1-1, the complete variable domain reads SAVISQKPSRDICQRGTSLTIQCQVDSQVTMMFWYRQQPGQSLTLIATANQGSEATYESGFVIDKFPISRPNLTFSTLTVSNMSPEDSSIYLCSVERAQGSEAFFGQGTRLTVV.

The chain joins TRBV4-1 to TRBJ2-1; TRBD2 matches at 8 bases. Germline values: CDR1 MGHRA, CDR2 YSYEKL. The CDR3 length is 17 residues. The ends lost 3 bases at V and 0 bases at J; junction bases unmatched: 7. CDR3 nucleotide sequence: TGCGCCAGCAGCCATCCCACTAGCGGCAGCTCCTACAATGAGCAGTTCTTC. As protein: CASSHPTSGSSYNEQFF.

This clone was seen just once. The rearrangement joins TRBV28 to TRBJ2-5; D uncertain. The CDR3 covers 14 residues. Trimming left V 2 bases short and J 0 bases short, with 7 bases between. Germline CDR1 reads MDHEN; CDR2 reads SYDVKM. The CDR3: CASSLTAHQETQYF. The CDR3 DNA reads TGTGCCAGCAGTTTAACAGCGCACCAAGAGACCCAGTACTTC.

J is TRBJ2-7 and V is TRBV28; no definite D call. The CDR3 is made up of 12 amino acids. Between the trimmed V and J ends, which lost 6 bases and 6 bases, there was a span of 12 bases. CDR1 is MDHEN, CDR2 SYDVKM, per germline. The CDR3, as DNA: TGTGCCAGCAGCACCTTTGGGATCGAGCAGTACTTC. This encodes CASSTFGIEQYF.

This chain connects TRBV5-1 to TRBJ2-5; 7 bases are a match to TRBD1. V lost 2 bases and J lost 5; bases outside the gene matches: 6. Per the germline V gene, CDR1 is SGHRS and CDR2 is YFSETQ. CDR3 length: 14 residues. The CDR3: CASSFRQGGETQYF. In DNA form, the CDR3 reads TGCGCCAGCAGCTTCCGACAGGGCGGCGAGACCCAGTACTTC.

The chain recombines TRBV5-1 with TRBJ2-5; perhaps TRBD2 as D (6 bases). Germline-derived CDR1 and CDR2 are SGHRS and YFSETQ. The CDR3 spans 15 residues. V gave up 7 bases and J gave up 3 bases, with 19 bases separating them. The CDR3 DNA sequence: TGCGCCAGCGGCGGGTCCGGGAGCTCAAAAGAGACCCAGTACTTC. Its protein product is CASGGSGSSKETQYF.

This clone was recorded once. V gene TRBV5-5 combines with J gene TRBJ1-2; 8 positions agree with TRBD1. CDR1 and CDR2 from the germline V gene are SGHKS and YYEKEE (reference sequence). The CDR3 consists of 15 residues. Trimming removed 0 bases from V and 6 bases from J; junction bases left unmatched: 7. The CDR3, as DNA: TGTGCCAGCAGCTTGGCCGGACAGGGTCGGGATGGCTACACCTTC. Translation gives CASSLAGQGRDGYTF.

The chain joins TRBV7-2 to TRBJ2-2, with D perhaps assigned TRBD1 or TRBD2 (6 bases each). The CDR3 spans 14 residues. With 0 bases removed from V and 6 bases from J, the gap between germline ends came to 8 bases. CDR1 is SGHTA and CDR2 is FQGNSA in the germline V gene. DNA for the CDR3: TGTGCCAGCAGCTTAGCAGGGGGGTCCGGGGAGCTGTTTTTT. Protein sequence: CASSLAGGSGELFF.

The chain employs TRBV19 and TRBJ2-5, with a weak D call TRBD1 (5 bases). This CDR3 region has 15 residues. The germline V gene encodes CDR1 LNHDA and CDR2 SQIVND (reference sequence). V lost 10 bases and J 1 base, leaving 19 bases between the germline ends. As DNA, the CDR3 is TGTGCCACTAAACCGAGACAGTTATCCCAAGAGACCCAGTACTTC. It specifies CATKPRQLSQETQYF.

This chain uses TRBV2 with TRBJ1-3; D may be TRBD1 (5 bases). Germline-derived CDR1 and CDR2 are SNHLY and FYNNEI. Trimming left V 4 bases short and J 4 bases short, with 11 bases between. The CDR3 is 14 amino acids. CDR3 amino acids: CASSAGGAGNTIYF. CDR3 nucleotide sequence: TGTGCCAGCAGTGCAGGAGGGGCCGGAAACACCATATATTTT.

The sample holds one count of this clone. V usage is TRBV27 and J usage is TRBJ2-7; 11 bases agree with TRBD1. The CDR3 runs to 13 residues. Per germline, CDR1 MNHEY and CDR2 SMNVEV (reference sequence). Germline trimming cut 6 bases from V and 7 bases from J; bases unmatched to any gene: 5. The DNA for the CDR3 is TGTGCCAGCAGATGGACAGGGGGCTGGGAGCAGTACTTC. Protein product: CASRWTGGWEQYF.

The gene calls are TRBV19 and TRBJ2-1; TRBD2 agrees at 12 bases. V shed 3 bases and J 6 bases; nucleotides not matched to a gene: 3. This CDR3 is 15 amino acids long. Germline V gene sequence: CDR1 LNHDA, CDR2 SQIVND (reference sequence). The CDR3 nucleotides read TGTGCCAGTAGTATTCTAGCGGGGGGGCTCAATGAGCAGTTCTTC. It encodes CASSILAGGLNEQFF. The variable domain in full, with the rest retrieved from reference TRBV19 and TRBJ2-1, is DGGITQSPKYLFRKEGQNVTLSCEQNLNHDAMYWYRQDPGQGLRLIYYSQIVNDFQKGDIAEGYSVSREKKESFPLTVTSAQKNPTAFYLCASSILAGGLNEQFFGPGTRLTVL.

This clone has just one count. The chain is built from TRBV18 and TRBJ1-3; 9 bases agree with TRBD1. The trim removed 3 bases at V and 3 bases at J, leaving 6 bases unmatched. The germline V gene encodes CDR1 KGHSH and CDR2 LQKENI. This CDR3 spans 16 amino acids. The CDR3 loop reads CASSPGQGKGGNTIYF. CDR3 nucleotide sequence: TGTGCCAGCTCACCTGGACAGGGGAAGGGTGGAAACACCATATATTTT.

This chain uses TRBV14 with TRBJ2-7; D possibly uses TRBD1 or TRBD2 (5 bases each). V was cut by 6 bases and J by 7 bases, with 22 bases left in between. Germline V gene data show CDR1 as SGHDN and CDR2 as FVKESK. The CDR3 is 15 residues long. The CDR3 loop reads CASSPDGAPEREQYF. CDR3 nucleotides: TGTGCCAGCAGTCCCGACGGGGCGCCGGAGAGGGAGCAGTACTTC.

The chain is built from TRBV19 and TRBJ2-7; D unclear. Germline CDR1 and CDR2: LNHDA and SQIVND (reference sequence). The CDR3 contains 13 residues. Trimming removed 3 bases at V and 3 bases at J, with 9 bases between. CDR3 sequence (DNA): TGTGCCAGTAGTATCGAAATTGGCTACGAGCAGTACTTC. It specifies CASSIEIGYEQYF.